These 29 T cell receptor beta chains were sequenced from one sample in a study of OX40 agonist ivuxolimab in advanced cancers. The protocol was immunoSEQ multiplex PCR, while the TCRdb copy is restricted to in-frame clones and leaves out a portion. The sample lists tens of thousands of clones, about four fifths seen once, with roughly a quarter in the top ten. Sequenced here: CD4+ or CD8+ T cells sorted from blood, sampled in a trial of the OX40 agonist ivuxolimab. The receptors here all came from an adult with an advanced solid tumor such as melanoma, head and neck, liver or kidney cancer.

CDR3 sequence: CASSVPTGAATYGYTF. In DNA form, the CDR3 reads TGTGCCAGCAGCGTACCTACAGGGGCGGCAACCTATGGCTACACCTTC. V usage is TRBV9 and J usage is TRBJ1-2; 7 bases map to TRBD1. This CDR3 comprises 16 residues. V shed 1 base and J 4 bases; nucleotides not matched to a gene: 10. Germline V CDR1 and CDR2: SGDLS, YYNGEE.

This clone has only a few counts. A junction end diverges from the germline sequence, so it may reflect a read error. This chain links TRBV4-1 with TRBJ2-7, with 15 positions matching TRBD2. This CDR3 comprises 16 residues. The V gene's germline CDR1 is MGHRA and CDR2 YSYEKL. CDR3 bases: TGCGCCAGCAGCCAAGAGGGACTAGCGGGGGGACCCACGGGGGCCTTC. This codes for CASSQEGLAGGPTGAF.

The rearrangement uses TRBV9 and TRBJ2-7; D remains ambiguous. V was cut by 4 bases and J by 2 bases, with 13 bases left in between. Germline V gene sequence: CDR1 SGDLS, CDR2 YYNGEE. This CDR3 has 14 amino acids. The CDR3 reads CASSPGPSTYEQYF. The CDR3 region has the DNA TGTGCCAGCAGCCCCGGCCCCTCTACCTACGAGCAGTACTTC.

The chain uses TRBV4-2 and TRBJ1-5; D is undetermined. The CDR3 loop spans 12 amino acids. Germline loops: CDR1 LGHNA, CDR2 YNFKEQ. Trimming pared 4 bases from V and 6 bases from J, leaving 7 bases between. The CDR3 spells CASSRPGQPQHF. The CDR3 DNA is TGTGCCAGCAGCCGCCCCGGTCAGCCCCAGCATTTT.

V is TRBV19 and J is TRBJ2-2, with 8 bases lining up with TRBD2. The CDR3 consists of 13 residues. Germline lookup yields CDR1 LNHDA and CDR2 SQIVND (reference sequence). V lost 4 bases to trimming and J lost 6 bases; unmatched junction nucleotides: 1. CDR3 in amino acids: CASSTSGSGELFF. The CDR3 DNA follows: TGTGCCAGTAGTACTAGCGGGTCCGGGGAGCTGTTTTTT.

The chain uses TRBV6-4 and TRBJ2-3, with TRBD2 identical over 8 bases. With 4 bases clipped from V and 4 bases from J, the junction kept 7 bases outside the gene matches. Germline loops: CDR1 MRHNA, CDR2 SNTAGT. The CDR3 is made up of 15 amino acids. The chain's CDR3 is CASSVAASGSDTQYF. CDR3 DNA: TGTGCCAGCAGTGTAGCGGCTAGCGGGTCAGATACGCAGTATTTT.

The chain has TRBV13 and TRBJ2-7, with D unresolved. In germline, CDR1 is PRHDT, CDR2 FYEKMQ (reference sequence). The V end lost 5 bases, the J end lost 2 bases, and 4 bases lay between the germline ends. CDR3 length equals 11 residues. The CDR3 nucleotides read TGTGCCAGCAGCGCCCCCTACGAGCAGTACTTC. It yields the protein CASSAPYEQYF.

This clone has more than one count but fewer than ten. The junction does not match germline at one end; this may be a read error. The chain carries TRBV7-8 and TRBJ2-2, with D unclear. Looked up from germline, CDR1 is SGHVS and CDR2 is FQNEAQ. The CDR3 is 12 residues long. CDR3 nucleotides: TGTGCCAGCAGCTTAAACAGCGGGGAGCTGTTTTTT. As protein: CASSLNSGELFF.

V gene TRBV4-1 combines with J gene TRBJ2-3, with 8 bases matching TRBD2. Germline CDR1 reads MGHRA; CDR2 reads YSYEKL. The CDR3 sequence is 15 residues long. V lost 2 bases, J lost 1 base, and 2 bases stayed unmatched. CDR3 DNA: TGCGCCAGCAGCCAAAAACTAGCGGGCACAGATACGCAGTATTTT. Its protein is CASSQKLAGTDTQYF.

The chain combines TRBV6-5 with TRBJ2-1, with D maybe TRBD2 (5 bases). The CDR3 has 16 residues. Trimming left V 3 bases short and J 0 bases short, with 12 bases between. The germline gives CDR1 MNHEY, CDR2 SVGAGI. DNA for the CDR3: TGTGCCAGCAGTTATTATGGCGGAGGCTCCTACAATGAGCAGTTCTTC. This codes for CASSYYGGGSYNEQFF.

The V and J genes are TRBV5-3 and TRBJ1-6; perhaps TRBD1 as D (5 bases). TRBV5-3 is labeled an ORF, and its function is uncertain. V dropped 0 bases and J dropped 8 bases, with 9 bases sitting between them. This CDR3 contains 14 residues. The CDR3 DNA sequence: TGTGCCAGAAGCTTGGCCAGGGAGTATTCACCCCTCCACTTT. Amino acid sequence: CARSLAREYSPLHF.

V usage is TRBV7-9 and J usage is TRBJ2-7; 7 positions match TRBD1. With 5 bases clipped from V and 5 bases from J, the junction kept 9 bases outside the gene matches. The CDR3 is 14 amino acids. Germline lookup yields CDR1 SEHNR and CDR2 FQNEAQ (reference sequence). The CDR3 bases are TGTGCCAGCAGCCCCCGGCAGGGGGTCGACGAGCAGTACTTC. Amino acids: CASSPRQGVDEQYF.

The chain links TRBV7-9 to TRBJ1-3; D gene uncertain. Germline CDR1 and CDR2: SEHNR and FQNEAQ (reference sequence). The CDR3 has 17 residues. Trimming cost V 1 base and J 0 bases, with 13 bases left between them. DNA of the CDR3: TGTGCCAGCAGCTTAGTTGACTTCGTTGCCTCTGGAAACACCATATATTTT. Its protein product is CASSLVDFVASGNTIYF.

The chain is built from TRBV11-3 and TRBJ2-7, with 7 bases fitting TRBD1. The CDR3 extends over 12 amino acids. Germline V gene lookup returns CDR1 SGHNT and CDR2 YENEEA. J was trimmed by 6 bases and V by 3 bases; bases with no gene match: 2. CDR3 bases: TGTGCCAGCAGCTTGACAGGGCCCGAGCAGTACTTC. Translated, it gives CASSLTGPEQYF.

This clone was detected only once. The chain has TRBV19 and TRBJ1-1; 12 bases are shared with TRBD1. Per the germline V gene, CDR1 is LNHDA and CDR2 is SQIVND (reference sequence). The CDR3 contains 15 residues. V trimming: 6 bases; J trimming: 2 bases; junction bases outside the gene matches: 4. The CDR3 coding sequence is TGTGCCAGTAGATCCGGGACAGGGGGCAACACTGAAGCTTTCTTT. Encoded protein: CASRSGTGGNTEAFF.

The genes are TRBV28 and TRBJ1-5; 9 bases align to TRBD1. Germline assignment: CDR1 MDHEN and CDR2 SYDVKM. The CDR3 extends over 17 amino acids. V lost 5 bases, J lost 4 bases, and 12 bases stayed unmatched. CDR3 amino acids: CASSEGTGGELNQPQHF. The CDR3 region has the DNA TGTGCCAGCAGTGAAGGCACAGGGGGCGAGTTGAATCAGCCCCAGCATTTT.

This sequence joins TRBV10-2 and TRBJ2-1, with 8 bases that match TRBD2. This CDR3 region has 15 residues. Germline loops: CDR1 WSHSY, CDR2 SAAADI. V lost 3 bases, J lost 8 bases, and 9 bases stayed unmatched. CDR3 in amino acids: CASSDIAGSPDEQFF. In DNA form, the CDR3 reads TGCGCCAGCAGTGATATAGCGGGATCTCCGGATGAGCAGTTCTTC.

The J gene is TRBJ2-7, the V gene TRBV10-3, with 10 bases aligning to TRBD2. V lost 1 base to trimming and J lost 3 bases; unmatched junction nucleotides: 12. The CDR3 runs to 18 residues. The germline V gene encodes CDR1 ENHRY and CDR2 SYGVKD. CDR3 amino acids: CAISEWLRSSGSFYEQYF. Written as DNA, the CDR3 is TGTGCCATCAGTGAGTGGTTAAGGTCTAGCGGGAGTTTCTACGAGCAGTACTTC.

V usage is TRBV9 and J usage is TRBJ1-6, with TRBD1 matching over 8 bases. V was pared by 6 bases and J by 1 base, with 15 bases of the junction left unmatched. This CDR3 comprises 19 residues. CDR1 is SGDLS and CDR2 is YYNGEE in the germline V gene. CDR3 protein: CASTLITGQGQSYNSPLHF. The CDR3 coding sequence is TGTGCCAGCACCCTCATAACCGGACAGGGTCAGTCCTATAATTCACCCCTCCACTTT.

This sequence joins TRBV19 and TRBJ2-1, with D possibly matching TRBD2 (5 bases). The V and J ends lost 0 bases and 2 bases respectively, with 11 bases between them. This CDR3 is 16 amino acids long. Germline V CDR1 and CDR2: LNHDA, SQIVND (reference sequence). CDR3 sequence: CASSIDGSLTYNEQFF. Written as DNA, the CDR3 is TGTGCCAGTAGTATAGATGGGAGTCTAACCTACAATGAGCAGTTCTTC. The full variable domain, with the rest looked up from reference TRBV19 and TRBJ2-1, is DGGITQSPKYLFRKEGQNVTLSCEQNLNHDAMYWYRQDPGQGLRLIYYSQIVNDFQKGDIAEGYSVSREKKESFPLTVTSAQKNPTAFYLCASSIDGSLTYNEQFFGPGTRLTVL.

This clone was recorded at least ten times. V gene TRBV11-2 combines with J gene TRBJ2-3, with 8 nucleotides matching TRBD2. The CDR3 loop spans 16 amino acids. J was trimmed by 2 bases and V by 1 base; bases with no gene match: 5. Germline CDR1 reads SGHAT; CDR2 reads FQNNGV. This CDR3 reads CASSLVPSGPTDTQYF. In DNA, the CDR3 is TGTGCCAGCAGCTTAGTCCCTAGCGGGCCCACAGATACGCAGTATTTT. Supplemented by reference TRBV11-2 and TRBJ2-3, the full variable domain reads EAGVAQSPRYKIIEKRQSVAFWCNPISGHATLYWYQQILGQGPKLLIQFQNNGVVDDSQLPKDRFSAERLKGVDSTLKIQPAKLEDSAVYLCASSLVPSGPTDTQYFGPGTRLTVL.

V and J are TRBV6-5 and TRBJ2-1, with a possible D match to TRBD2 (6 bases). The CDR3 contains 13 residues. V lost 4 bases to trimming and J lost 8 bases, with 12 bases between them. CDR1 and CDR2 (germline): MNHEY, SVGAGI. This chain's CDR3 is CASSFREHDEQFF. The CDR3 region has the DNA TGTGCCAGCAGTTTCCGGGAGCACGATGAGCAGTTCTTC.

The chain combines TRBV30 with TRBJ2-7; D not certain. CDR1 is GTSNPN, CDR2 SVGIG, per germline (reference sequence). The CDR3 covers 15 residues. V shed 1 base and J shed 0 bases, with 13 bases lying between them. In DNA, the CDR3 is TGTGCCTGGAGTGCCCTGATCGGTCCCTCCTACGAGCAGTACTTC. Translating gives CAWSALIGPSYEQYF.

The chain has TRBV6-5 and TRBJ1-1, with a tentative D call TRBD1 (5 bases). CDR3 size: 14 residues. Trimming pared 6 bases from V and 0 bases from J, leaving 11 bases between. Germline V lookup: CDR1 MNHEY, CDR2 SVGAGI. CDR3 in amino acids: CASSPTGMNTEAFF. The CDR3 coding sequence is TGTGCCAGCAGCCCCACAGGCATGAACACTGAAGCTTTCTTT.

Points on this clone: An end of the junction differs from the germline gene, which may be a read error. The CDR3 reads CASGLSPDTQYF. CDR3 DNA sequence: TGTGCCAGCGGTTTATCGCCAGATACGCAGTATTTT. The chain uses TRBV27 and TRBJ2-3; D is ambiguous. The CDR3 sequence is 12 residues long. The germline V gene encodes CDR1 MNHEY and CDR2 SMNVEV (reference sequence).

The J gene is TRBJ2-1, the V gene TRBV7-9; 8 positions match TRBD2. Germline V gene data show CDR1 as SEHNR and CDR2 as FQNEAQ (reference sequence). The CDR3 runs 17 residues. The junction had 8 bases not matched to a gene; V was cut back by 2 bases and J by 2 bases. CDR3 DNA: TGTGCCAGCAGCTTATGGGGACTAGAGGCCACCTACAATGAGCAGTTCTTC. This encodes CASSLWGLEATYNEQFF.

The chain carries TRBV7-9 and TRBJ2-6; 7 bases are a match to TRBD1. The CDR3 has 18 amino acids. Germline V CDR1 and CDR2: SEHNR, FQNEAQ (reference sequence). Trimming at V came to 2 bases and at J to 2 bases, leaving 9 bases not matched to a gene. CDR3 sequence reads: CASSLKGTDFPGANVLTF. In nucleotides, the CDR3 is TGTGCCAGCAGCTTAAAGGGGACAGACTTCCCTGGGGCCAACGTCCTGACTTTC. The full variable domain, in which reference TRBV7-9 and TRBJ2-6 provide the parts outside the CDR3, is DTGVSQNPRHKITKRGQNVTFRCDPISEHNRLYWYRQTLGQGPEFLTYFQNEAQLEKSRLLSDRFSAERPKGSFSTLEIQRTEQGDSAMYLCASSLKGTDFPGANVLTFGAGSRLTVL.

The chain couples TRBV9 to TRBJ2-3; 7 bases align to TRBD2. The CDR3 sequence is 14 residues long. Germline V gene sequence: CDR1 SGDLS, CDR2 YYNGEE. Unmatched junction bases numbered 4, after V lost 4 bases and J lost 2 bases. This CDR3 is CASSPSGATDTQYF. CDR3 nucleotides: TGTGCCAGCAGCCCCAGCGGGGCCACAGATACGCAGTATTTT.

The chain is built from TRBV4-3 and TRBJ2-1; D gene uncertain. Germline V lookup: CDR1 LGHNA, CDR2 YSLEER. This CDR3 is 16 amino acids long. V was shortened by 0 bases and J by 0 bases, with 9 bases between the two germline ends. CDR3 DNA: TGCGCCAGCAGCCAAGATCCTCTCTCCTCCTACAATGAGCAGTTCTTC. Translated, it gives CASSQDPLSSYNEQFF.